The 21 T cell receptor beta chains presented below share a single source sample, sequenced in a study of Ad26.COV2.S vaccination and SARS-CoV-2 variants. Treatment in this sample: about 20 received Ad26.COV2.S at low or high dose, single or two shots; several received placebo; per-sample allocation not given. Vaccine and placebo recipients were sampled on day 63 after the first injection. Some clones are missing from TCRdb's copy, which holds only in-frame ones; the method was immunoSEQ multiplex PCR. The sample has around 300,000 clones; approximately 86% are singletons. The sequencing here drew on peripheral blood, taken in a trial of Ad26.COV2.S vaccine versus placebo. The receptors were sampled from a person aged 18 to 59 who received the Ad26.COV2.S COVID-19 vaccine or a placebo.

This chain links TRBV7-2 with TRBJ2-5, with 8 bases that match TRBD2. Trimming removed 1 base from V and 1 base from J; junction bases left unmatched: 5. The CDR3 is 16 residues long. CDR1 is SGHTA, CDR2 FQGNSA, per germline. The DNA for the CDR3 is TGTGCCAGCAGCTTAGGGTTAGCGGGGCTCCAAGAGACCCAGTACTTC. Amino acid sequence: CASSLGLAGLQETQYF.

The V gene is TRBV19, the J gene TRBJ2-1, with D possibly being TRBD2 (6 bases). The V end was cut by 5 bases, the J end by 5 bases, with 16 bases between. The CDR3 consists of 15 residues. Germline loops: CDR1 LNHDA, CDR2 SQIVND (reference sequence). Here the CDR3 reads CASSQRAPGHNEQFF. CDR3 sequence (DNA): TGTGCCAGTAGTCAGCGGGCCCCAGGACACAATGAGCAGTTCTTC. Complete variable domain (other parts from reference TRBV19 and TRBJ2-1): DGGITQSPKYLFRKEGQNVTLSCEQNLNHDAMYWYRQDPGQGLRLIYYSQIVNDFQKGDIAEGYSVSREKKESFPLTVTSAQKNPTAFYLCASSQRAPGHNEQFFGPGTRLTVL.

The chain uses TRBV18 and TRBJ2-4; D unresolved. V dropped 0 bases and J dropped 0 bases, with 12 bases sitting between them. CDR1 is KGHSH, CDR2 LQKENI, per germline. This CDR3 comprises 17 residues. In DNA form, the CDR3 reads TGTGCCAGCTCACCACCCTCCAGGCCCTTAGCCAAAAACATTCAGTACTTC. It codes for CASSPPSRPLAKNIQYF.

V is TRBV27 and J is TRBJ2-1; maybe TRBD1 (5 bases). The CDR3 loop spans 13 amino acids. V was pared by 2 bases and J by 4 bases, with 6 bases between. Germline loops: CDR1 MNHEY, CDR2 SMNVEV (reference sequence). The CDR3 region is CASSLQGYNEQFF. CDR3 in DNA: TGTGCCAGCAGTTTACAGGGATACAATGAGCAGTTCTTC.

The J gene is TRBJ2-3, the V gene TRBV6-1; D not certain. The germline V and J ends were trimmed by 3 bases and 2 bases, with 6 bases remaining between them. CDR1 is MNHNS and CDR2 is SASEGT in the germline V gene. CDR3 length: 13 residues. The CDR3 region is CASSDSNTDTQYF. In DNA, the CDR3 is TGTGCCAGCAGTGACAGTAACACAGATACGCAGTATTTT.

The V call is TRBV7-2, the J call TRBJ2-3; TRBD2 matches 7 bases. Germline V gene lookup returns CDR1 SGHTA and CDR2 FQGNSA. V lost 1 base, J lost 6 bases, and 4 bases stayed unmatched. CDR3 size: 14 residues. This CDR3 is CASSLGRERDTQYF. CDR3 nucleotide sequence: TGTGCCAGCAGCTTAGGGCGGGAGCGGGATACGCAGTATTTT.

The chain recombines TRBV10-3 with TRBJ2-7; 8 bases match TRBD1. V was clipped by 1 base and J by 1 base; unmatched bases: 6. Germline V gene sequence: CDR1 ENHRY, CDR2 SYGVKD. The CDR3 has 16 residues. The CDR3 spells CAISEFIGTGSYEQYF. The CDR3 nucleotides are TGTGCCATCAGTGAGTTCATCGGGACAGGTTCCTACGAGCAGTACTTC.

This clone was found a few times. The J gene is TRBJ2-2, the V gene TRBV4-3; possible D gene TRBD1, 5 bases. The V gene's germline CDR1 is LGHNA and CDR2 YSLEER. Trimming pared 8 bases from V and 6 bases from J, leaving 7 bases between. This CDR3 region has 11 residues. The CDR3 sequence is CASPGPGELFF. The DNA for the CDR3 is TGCGCCAGCCCAGGGCCCGGGGAGCTGTTTTTT.

This clone was counted once. The chain joins TRBV7-2 to TRBJ2-3; D unclear. The germline CDR1 and CDR2 sequences are SGHTA and FQGNSA. There are 13 residues in the CDR3. The germline V and J ends were trimmed by 5 bases and 12 bases, with 18 bases remaining between them. DNA for the CDR3: TGTGCCAGCAGCCCCTCAGACGGTTTCAGTCAGTATTTT. This translates into CASSPSDGFSQYF.

This chain's CDR3 is CAISETGIGYGYTF. CDR3 in DNA: TGTGCCATCAGTGAAACAGGGATAGGGTATGGCTACACCTTC. J is TRBJ1-2 and V is TRBV10-3; TRBD1 is a possible D gene (6 bases). In germline, CDR1 is ENHRY, CDR2 SYGVKD. The CDR3 sequence is 14 residues long. The V and J ends lost 3 bases and 5 bases respectively, with 13 bases between them.

The chain couples TRBV10-3 to TRBJ1-2, with D maybe TRBD1 (5 bases). Trimming removed 10 bases at V and 2 bases at J, with 26 bases between. Germline V gene data show CDR1 as ENHRY and CDR2 as SYGVKD. The length of the CDR3 is 17 residues. The chain's CDR3 is CATQGTSEFLPNYGYTF. The CDR3 nucleotides read TGTGCCACGCAGGGAACATCTGAATTCCTCCCCAACTATGGCTACACCTTC.

The V call is TRBV1, the J call TRBJ2-7; the table calls TRBD2, which could not be checked here. TRBV1 is tagged as a pseudogene. The CDR3 contains 17 residues. The CDR3: CTSSQGLAGVGAYEQYF. The CDR3 region has the DNA TGCACCAGCAGCCAAGGGCTAGCGGGAGTTGGGGCCTACGAGCAGTACTTC.

The chain is built from TRBV11-2 and TRBJ2-1, with TRBD2 identical over 7 bases. Germline V gives CDR1 SGHAT, CDR2 FQNNGV. Trimming removed 3 bases from V and 7 bases from J; junction bases left unmatched: 12. This CDR3 is built from 16 residues. The chain's CDR3 is CASSFQEGRASNEQFF. The CDR3 DNA reads TGTGCCAGCAGCTTCCAAGAGGGGAGGGCCTCTAATGAGCAGTTCTTC.

The J gene is TRBJ2-7, the V gene TRBV6-5; a possible D gene is TRBD1 (5 bases). The germline V and J ends were trimmed by 6 bases and 5 bases, with 20 bases remaining between them. Per germline, CDR1 MNHEY and CDR2 SVGAGI. The CDR3 loop spans 15 amino acids. CDR3 nucleotide sequence: TGTGCCAGCAGACCGACAGTTTATTTGGTTAACGAGCAGTACTTC. This translates into CASRPTVYLVNEQYF.

This rearrangement joins TRBV7-2 to TRBJ2-1; tentatively, D is TRBD2 (6 bases). Deletions cut 1 base from V and 6 bases from J, with 10 bases between. The CDR3 spans 14 residues. The germline V gene encodes CDR1 SGHTA and CDR2 FQGNSA. The CDR3 sequence: CASSLDRRGNEQFF. Here the CDR3 DNA reads TGTGCCAGCAGCTTAGATCGGCGGGGCAATGAGCAGTTCTTC.

This clone has only a few counts. The chain employs TRBV4-3 and TRBJ1-2; 8 positions match TRBD1. The CDR3 runs 14 residues. V shed 4 bases and J 5 bases; nucleotides not matched to a gene: 6. Germline CDR1 reads LGHNA; CDR2 reads YSLEER. In DNA form, the CDR3 reads TGCGCCAGCAGCCCGGACAGGGTCGGATATGGCTACACCTTC. It specifies CASSPDRVGYGYTF.

The V and J genes are TRBV6-1 and TRBJ2-3; TRBD1 matches 10 bases. The J segment lost 4 bases and the V segment lost 3 bases, leaving 7 bases of the junction unmatched. The CDR3 covers 16 residues. Germline values: CDR1 MNHNS, CDR2 SASEGT. Here the CDR3 reads CASSDPGTGVPDTQYF. The CDR3 DNA sequence: TGTGCCAGCAGTGACCCCGGGACAGGGGTGCCAGATACGCAGTATTTT.

The CDR3, as DNA: TGTGCCAGCAGCAGGGATTCTCCCACAGATACGCAGTATTTT. As protein: CASSRDSPTDTQYF. The chain recombines TRBV5-5 with TRBJ2-3; no definite D call. V lost 4 bases and J 2 bases, leaving 11 bases between the germline ends. CDR1 and CDR2 from the germline V gene are SGHKS and YYEKEE (reference sequence). The length of the CDR3 is 14 residues. Filled out from reference TRBV5-5 and TRBJ2-3, the complete variable domain reads DAGVTQSPTHLIKTRGQQVTLRCSPISGHKSVSWYQQVLGQGPQFIFQYYEKEERGRGNFPDRFSARQFPNYSSELNVNALLLGDSALYLCASSRDSPTDTQYFGPGTRLTVL.

The rearrangement joins TRBV7-9 to TRBJ2-6, with unresolved D. Trimming cost V 2 bases and J 0 bases, with 14 bases left between them. CDR3 size: 18 residues. Per the germline V gene, CDR1 is SEHNR and CDR2 is FQNEAQ (reference sequence). The chain's CDR3 is CASSLTPARSSGANVLTF. The DNA of the CDR3 is TGTGCCAGCAGCTTAACGCCTGCGAGGAGCTCTGGGGCCAACGTCCTGACTTTC.

The rearrangement joins TRBV6-1 to TRBJ1-2; D might be TRBD1 (5 bases). With 2 bases removed from V and 4 bases from J, the gap between germline ends came to 14 bases. From germline, CDR1 is MNHNS and CDR2 SASEGT. The CDR3 sequence is 15 residues long. CDR3 residues: CASSERDGQGYGYTF. The CDR3 DNA is TGTGCCAGCAGTGAAAGGGACGGGCAGGGCTATGGCTACACCTTC.

Only a few counts were recorded for this clone. The genes are TRBV3-1 (or the pseudogene TRBV3-2) and TRBJ2-3; 9 bases are shared with TRBD1. Germline V gene lookup returns CDR1 LGHDT and CDR2 YNNKEL (reference sequence). The CDR3 contains 15 residues. V was clipped by 6 bases and J by 5 bases; unmatched bases: 9. The CDR3 DNA follows: TGTGCCAGCAGACTCGGGACAGGGCTTGGAGATACGCAGTATTTT. Its protein product is CASRLGTGLGDTQYF.